This entry lists 30 T cell receptor beta chains sequenced from one sample in a study of T cell changes during pregnancy in multiple sclerosis. Produced via immunoSEQ multiplex PCR; TCRdb's table is partial and in-frame only. The sample holds roughly 49,000 clones; roughly 92% are singletons and the top ten take 0.3% to 0.45%. Sample: CD4+ T cells from peripheral blood mononuclear cells, taken in the second trimester of pregnancy. The receptors were sampled from a female donor in good health, enrolled as a control in a pregnancy study.

The chain couples TRBV6-1 to TRBJ2-7; D ambiguous. CDR3 length: 14 amino acids. Germline V gives CDR1 MNHNS, CDR2 SASEGT. Trimming took 5 bases from V and 4 from J, leaving 15 bases between them. CDR3 bases: TGTGCCAGCAGTTCCCTCAGAAGTCCGTACGAGCAGTACTTC. It codes for CASSSLRSPYEQYF.

V and J are TRBV6-5 and TRBJ1-2; 7 nucleotides match TRBD1. Looked up from germline, CDR1 is MNHEY and CDR2 is SVGAGI. The CDR3 length is 14 residues. The V gene end was trimmed by 6 bases and the J gene end by 4 bases; junction bases not matched to a gene: 8. The DNA for the CDR3 is TGTGCCAGCAGCCGCGGGACAGAGCTCTATGGCTACACCTTC. Encoded protein: CASSRGTELYGYTF.

This sequence joins TRBV6-4 and TRBJ2-1, with 8 bases that match TRBD2. Unmatched junction bases numbered 4, after V lost 3 bases and J lost 6 bases. The CDR3 totals 14 residues. CDR1 is MRHNA and CDR2 is SNTAGT in the germline V gene. The DNA for the CDR3 is TGTGCCAGCAGTGAGGAGACTAGCGCCAATGAGCAGTTCTTC. It specifies CASSEETSANEQFF.

This chain connects TRBV7-3 to TRBJ2-1; 8 bases are a match to TRBD2. The CDR3 covers 16 residues. Germline-derived CDR1 and CDR2 are SGHTA and FQGTGA. V gave up 6 bases and J gave up 0 bases; unmatched junction bases: 7. CDR3 coding DNA: TGTGCCAGCAGTTATGGGCGGGGGGACTCCTACAATGAGCAGTTCTTC. It codes for CASSYGRGDSYNEQFF. The variable domain in full, completed from reference TRBV7-3 and TRBJ2-1, reads GAGVSQTPSNKVTEKGKYVELRCDPISGHTALYWYRQSLGQGPEFLIYFQGTGAADDSGLPNDRFFAVRPEGSVSTLKIQRTERGDSAVYLCASSYGRGDSYNEQFFGPGTRLTVL.

The chain recombines TRBV19 with TRBJ2-3, with D hard to call. The length of the CDR3 is 10 residues. CDR1 and CDR2 from the germline V gene are LNHDA and SQIVND (reference sequence). V was pared by 7 bases and J by 5 bases, with 4 bases between. The CDR3 sequence is CASKQDTQYF. The DNA of the CDR3 is TGTGCCAGTAAGCAAGATACGCAGTATTTT.

The sample holds one count of this clone. The chain uses TRBV5-1 and TRBJ2-2, with TRBD1 identical over 8 bases. Per germline, CDR1 SGHRS and CDR2 YFSETQ. V shed 1 base, J shed 4 bases, and the junction held 6 bases outside the gene matches. This CDR3 spans 16 amino acids. CDR3 bases: TGCGCCAGCAGCTTGACCACAGGGGGTATCACCGGGGAGCTGTTTTTT. The encoded protein is CASSLTTGGITGELFF.

This clone has only a few counts. CDR3 amino acids: CASSYSGTGSYEQYF. The CDR3 bases are TGTGCCAGCAGTTACTCCGGGACAGGCTCCTACGAGCAGTACTTC. This sequence joins TRBV6-6 and TRBJ2-7, with TRBD1 matching 8 bases. After removal of 0 bases from V and 0 bases from J, the junction contained 1 base not matched to a gene. CDR1 is MNHNY and CDR2 is SVGAGI in the germline V gene (reference sequence). This CDR3 has 15 amino acids.

The chain carries TRBV30 and TRBJ1-2; TRBD1 matches 9 bases. The germline gives CDR1 GTSNPN, CDR2 SVGIG (reference sequence). The J segment lost 7 bases and the V segment lost 2 bases, leaving 5 bases of the junction unmatched. There are 13 residues in the CDR3. CDR3 sequence (DNA): TGTGCCTGGAGTTCTACAGGGGGCAGTGGCTACACCTTC. This gives the protein CAWSSTGGSGYTF.

The chain links TRBV5-1 to TRBJ1-2, with a tentative D call TRBD1 (5 bases). Germline-derived CDR1 and CDR2 are SGHRS and YFSETQ. CDR3 length: 16 amino acids. V dropped 0 bases and J dropped 11 bases, with 23 bases sitting between them. CDR3 amino acids: CASSLAGRQPPDEYTF. Written as DNA, the CDR3 is TGCGCCAGCAGCTTGGCCGGCCGACAGCCCCCCGATGAGTACACCTTC. Based on the CDR3 plus reference TRBV5-1 and TRBJ1-2, the full variable domain is KAGVTQTPRYLIKTRGQQVTLSCSPISGHRSVSWYQQTPGQGLQFLFEYFSETQRNKGNFPGRFSGRQFSNSRSEMNVSTLELGDSALYLCASSLAGRQPPDEYTFGSGTRLTVV.

V is TRBV4-3 and J is TRBJ2-7, with 7 bases that match TRBD1. CDR1 is LGHNA, CDR2 YSLEER, per germline. The CDR3 contains 17 residues. The V gene end was trimmed by 0 bases and the J gene end by 0 bases; junction bases not matched to a gene: 8. CDR3 region: CASSQDTGTEVSYEQYF. The CDR3 DNA sequence: TGCGCCAGCAGCCAAGATACCGGGACAGAAGTCTCCTACGAGCAGTACTTC.

This rearrangement joins TRBV5-1 to TRBJ2-1; D is perhaps TRBD1 (5 bases). The CDR3 covers 15 residues. Germline loops: CDR1 SGHRS, CDR2 YFSETQ. V was pared by 7 bases and J by 5 bases, with 19 bases between. The DNA of the CDR3 is TGCGCCAGCGTTGTACTCTCAGGGTCCCACAATGAGCAGTTCTTC. Translated: CASVVLSGSHNEQFF.

The chain has TRBV7-3 and TRBJ2-2; possible D gene TRBD2, 7 bases. The CDR3 is 17 amino acids. The V end lost 4 bases, the J end lost 2 bases, and 17 bases lay between the germline ends. Germline V gene lookup returns CDR1 SGHTA and CDR2 FQGTGA. The CDR3 DNA is TGTGCCAGCAGCTACAATCGGGCGGGGGCTAACACCGGGGAGCTGTTTTTT. It codes for CASSYNRAGANTGELFF.

The rearrangement joins TRBV19 to TRBJ2-3; TRBD1 might be the D (5 bases). The CDR3 extends over 13 amino acids. CDR1 and CDR2 (germline): LNHDA, SQIVND (reference sequence). V was clipped by 7 bases and J by 5 bases, with 13 bases between them. CDR3 DNA: TGTGCCAGTACCCAGGGTCAGCAAGATACGCAGTATTTT. The encoded protein is CASTQGQQDTQYF.

The chain couples TRBV19 to TRBJ2-7; 9 nucleotides align to TRBD1. V shed 10 bases and J 5 bases; nucleotides not matched to a gene: 18. The germline V gene encodes CDR1 LNHDA and CDR2 SQIVND (reference sequence). This CDR3 is built from 16 residues. CDR3 sequence reads: CATLGTRTGDVHEQYF. CDR3 DNA: TGTGCCACCCTGGGCACCAGGACAGGGGACGTGCACGAGCAGTACTTC.

The CDR3, as DNA: TGTGCCAGTAGATGGAGCAGGGAGGCCTACAATGAGCAGTTCTTC. Its translation: CASRWSREAYNEQFF. V usage is TRBV19 and J usage is TRBJ2-1; D perhaps matches TRBD2 (6 bases). The V end was cut by 6 bases, the J end by 2 bases, with 14 bases between. The CDR3 is made up of 15 amino acids. Germline CDR1 LNHDA, CDR2 SQIVND (reference sequence).

The gene calls are TRBV7-9 and TRBJ2-7; 7 bases agree with TRBD1. The CDR3 spans 17 residues. J gave up 5 bases and V 1 base, and 14 bases lay outside the gene matches. Germline V gene sequence: CDR1 SEHNR, CDR2 FQNEAQ (reference sequence). This CDR3 reads CASSLGRGIGGDHEQYF. The CDR3 DNA reads TGTGCCAGCAGCTTAGGACGGGGTATAGGGGGCGACCACGAGCAGTACTTC.

The rearrangement links TRBV11-3 to TRBJ1-2, with 9 bases identical to TRBD1. From germline, CDR1 is SGHNT and CDR2 YENEEA. The CDR3 covers 13 residues. With 5 bases clipped from V and 7 bases from J, the junction kept 5 bases outside the gene matches. The CDR3: CASSPTGGFGYTF. Here the CDR3 DNA reads TGTGCCAGCAGCCCAACAGGGGGCTTTGGCTACACCTTC.

The chain combines TRBV11-3 with TRBJ2-2; possibly TRBD2 for D (5 bases). CDR1 and CDR2 (germline): SGHNT, YENEEA. V was pared by 1 base and J by 6 bases, with 6 bases between. CDR3 size: 13 residues. CDR3 protein: CASSLGTSGELFF. The CDR3 DNA sequence: TGTGCCAGCAGCTTAGGGACTTCCGGGGAGCTGTTTTTT. Full variable domain (remainder filled in from reference TRBV11-3 and TRBJ2-2): EAGVVQSPRYKIIEKKQPVAFWCNPISGHNTLYWYLQNLGQGPELLIRYENEEAVDDSQLPKDRFSAERLKGVDSTLKIQPAELGDSAVYLCASSLGTSGELFFGEGSRLTVL.

The CDR3 DNA reads TGTGCCAGCAGCCAACGACAGGGGGCTTTAACTGAAGCTTTCTTT. Amino acid sequence: CASSQRQGALTEAFF. The chain links TRBV4-2 to TRBJ1-1; TRBD1 matches at 10 bases. Germline CDR1 reads LGHNA; CDR2 reads YNFKEQ. The CDR3 runs to 15 residues. V shed 2 bases, J shed 5 bases, and the junction held 5 bases outside the gene matches.

The chain employs TRBV6-5 and TRBJ1-4; 9 bases fit TRBD1. V lost 11 bases, J lost 5 bases, and 12 bases stayed unmatched. The germline V gene encodes CDR1 MNHEY and CDR2 SVGAGI. CDR3 size: 15 residues. CDR3 protein: CASSRGGTGNEKLFF. The DNA of the CDR3 is TGTGCCTCAAGTAGGGGGGGGACAGGGAATGAAAAACTGTTTTTT.

The chain links TRBV4-1 to TRBJ2-7; TRBD1 aligns across 9 bases. Per the germline V gene, CDR1 is MGHRA and CDR2 is YSYEKL. The CDR3 covers 15 residues. V gave up 6 bases and J gave up 4 bases; unmatched junction bases: 10. This CDR3 reads CASRLTGQGMYEQYF. DNA for the CDR3: TGCGCCAGCAGGCTAACGGGACAGGGTATGTACGAGCAGTACTTC.

V gene TRBV6-5 combines with J gene TRBJ2-3, with TRBD1 matching over 7 bases. This CDR3 has 14 amino acids. V trimming: 10 bases; J trimming: 6 bases; junction bases outside the gene matches: 13. Germline CDR1 reads MNHEY; CDR2 reads SVGAGI. This CDR3 reads CATTPTGAVDTQYF. Here the CDR3 DNA reads TGTGCCACCACCCCCACAGGGGCAGTTGATACGCAGTATTTT.

The chain links TRBV7-3 to TRBJ2-2; 14 bases are shared with TRBD2. V was pared by 4 bases and J by 8 bases, with 6 bases of the junction left unmatched. CDR1 and CDR2 from the germline V gene are SGHTA and FQGTGA. CDR3 length: 16 amino acids. The chain's CDR3 is CASSSGLAGVTGELFF. The CDR3 DNA reads as TGTGCCAGCAGCTCGGGACTAGCGGGGGTCACGGGGGAGCTGTTTTTT.

This chain uses TRBV30 with TRBJ1-1, with unresolved D. The germline CDR1 and CDR2 sequences are GTSNPN and SVGIG (reference sequence). V lost 0 bases to trimming and J lost 8 bases, with 7 bases between them. This CDR3 spans 11 amino acids. The CDR3 DNA reads as TGTGCCTGGAGTGTACAATCAGAAGCTTTCTTT. Translated, it gives CAWSVQSEAFF.

The V and J genes are TRBV7-3 and TRBJ1-2; D not certain. The V end lost 2 bases, the J end lost 4 bases, and 11 bases lay between the germline ends. Germline V gene data show CDR1 as SGHTA and CDR2 as FQGTGA. The CDR3 sequence is 14 residues long. CDR3 DNA sequence: TGTGCCAGCAGCTTATATGAGATTACCTATGGCTACACCTTC. Translating it yields CASSLYEITYGYTF. Drawing the rest from reference TRBV7-3 and TRBJ1-2, the complete variable domain is GAGVSQTPSNKVTEKGKYVELRCDPISGHTALYWYRQSLGQGPEFLIYFQGTGAADDSGLPNDRFFAVRPEGSVSTLKIQRTERGDSAVYLCASSLYEITYGYTFGSGTRLTVV.

The chain couples TRBV11-3 to TRBJ2-2; the D is unclear. Germline V lookup: CDR1 SGHNT, CDR2 YENEEA. The CDR3 is 14 amino acids. Deletions cut 2 bases from V and 1 base from J, with 5 bases between. Here the CDR3 DNA reads TGTGCCAGCAGCTTACTAGGGAACACCGGGGAGCTGTTTTTT. Its translation: CASSLLGNTGELFF.

This chain's CDR3 is CAISPQGASYGYTF. In DNA form, the CDR3 reads TGTGCCATCAGCCCTCAGGGGGCAAGTTATGGCTACACCTTC. This chain links TRBV10-3 with TRBJ1-2; 8 bases line up with TRBD1. CDR3 length: 14 residues. Per the germline V gene, CDR1 is ENHRY and CDR2 is SYGVKD. V lost 6 bases to trimming and J lost 5 bases; unmatched junction nucleotides: 8.

This chain joins TRBV10-1 and TRBJ1-2; the D gene is possibly TRBD1 (5 bases). The V end was cut by 7 bases, the J end by 12 bases, with 18 bases between. The length of the CDR3 is 12 residues. CDR1 is WNHNN, CDR2 SYGVQD, per germline (reference sequence). CDR3 in amino acids: CASTGHPTVDTF. CDR3 in DNA: TGCGCCAGCACCGGACACCCTACAGTGGACACCTTC.

This chain joins TRBV30 and TRBJ2-5, with a tentative D call TRBD1 (5 bases). Germline-derived CDR1 and CDR2 are GTSNPN and SVGIG (reference sequence). This CDR3 is built from 16 residues. V lost 5 bases to trimming and J lost 4 bases, with 23 bases between them. The CDR3 region is CAWGSPFRKQGETQYF. The CDR3 DNA follows: TGTGCCTGGGGTTCACCATTTAGGAAGCAGGGAGAGACCCAGTACTTC.

This clone was counted a single time. CDR3 region: CATSRSSGVFPDTQYF. In DNA form, the CDR3 reads TGTGCCACCAGCAGATCCTCCGGGGTTTTTCCAGATACGCAGTATTTT. This rearrangement joins TRBV15 to TRBJ2-3; the D gene is possibly TRBD2 (5 bases). This CDR3 region has 16 residues. In germline, CDR1 is LNHNV, CDR2 YYDKDF (reference sequence). V gave up 2 bases and J gave up 4 bases, with 16 bases separating them.